This T cell receptor beta chain was obtained from a study of CD4+ T cells in melanoma. Study results and caveats: Reportedly, melanoma neoantigen-specific CD4+ T cells showed varied differentiation states. A reported correlation linked neoantigen-specific CD4+ T cells to CD8+, macrophage and B cell function.

The method was immunoSEQ multiplex PCR; TCRdb's version includes in-frame clones alone and lacks a portion of them. The sample records about 140,000 clones, 80% to 95% being singletons. Concerning this clone itself: The target antigen is unknown.

CDR3 length: 14 amino acids. Trimming took 5 bases from V and 8 from J; bases not matched to a gene: 7. Germline V gene sequence: CDR1 SGHNT, CDR2 YENEEA. This chain joins TRBV11-3 and TRBJ2-1, with 9 bases identical to TRBD1. The source is a human donor with melanoma. The CDR3 region has the DNA TGTGCCAGCAGCCACCGGGACAGGGTTGATGAGCAGTTCTTC. This gives the protein CASSHRDRVDEQFF.